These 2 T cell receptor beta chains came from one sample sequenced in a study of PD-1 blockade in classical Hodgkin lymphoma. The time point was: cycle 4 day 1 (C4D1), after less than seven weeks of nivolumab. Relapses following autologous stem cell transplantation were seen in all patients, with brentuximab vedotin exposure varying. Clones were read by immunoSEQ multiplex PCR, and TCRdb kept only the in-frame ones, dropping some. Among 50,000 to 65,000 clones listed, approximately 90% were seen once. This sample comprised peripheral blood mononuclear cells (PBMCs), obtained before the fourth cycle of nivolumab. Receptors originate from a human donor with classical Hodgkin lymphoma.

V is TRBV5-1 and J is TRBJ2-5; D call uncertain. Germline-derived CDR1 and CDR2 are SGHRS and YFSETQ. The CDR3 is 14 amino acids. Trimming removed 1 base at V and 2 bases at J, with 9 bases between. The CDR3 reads CASSLRLRQETQYF. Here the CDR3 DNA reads TGCGCCAGCAGCTTGAGGCTGCGACAAGAGACCCAGTACTTC.

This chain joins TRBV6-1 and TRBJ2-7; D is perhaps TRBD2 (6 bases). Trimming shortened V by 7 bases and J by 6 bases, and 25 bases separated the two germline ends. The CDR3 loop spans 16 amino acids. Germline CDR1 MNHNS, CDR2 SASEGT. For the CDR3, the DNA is TGTGCCAGCATGGAAGCGCGGGGAGTCCGAACGGGCGAGCAGTACTTC. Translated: CASMEARGVRTGEQYF.